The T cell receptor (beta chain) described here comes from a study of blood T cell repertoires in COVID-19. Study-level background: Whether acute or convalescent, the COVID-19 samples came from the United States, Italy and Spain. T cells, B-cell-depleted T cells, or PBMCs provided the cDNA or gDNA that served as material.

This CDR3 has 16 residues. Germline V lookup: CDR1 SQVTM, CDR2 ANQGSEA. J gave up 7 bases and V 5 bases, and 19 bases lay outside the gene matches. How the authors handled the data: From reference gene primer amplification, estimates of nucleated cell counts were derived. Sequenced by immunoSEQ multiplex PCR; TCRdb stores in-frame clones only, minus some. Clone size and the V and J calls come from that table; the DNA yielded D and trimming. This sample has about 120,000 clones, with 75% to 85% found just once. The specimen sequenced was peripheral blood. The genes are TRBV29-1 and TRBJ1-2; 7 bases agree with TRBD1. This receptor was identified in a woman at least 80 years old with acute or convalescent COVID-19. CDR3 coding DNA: TGCAGCGTTTACTCCGGGACAGACCACCCCGTTGGTGGCTACACCTTC. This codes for CSVYSGTDHPVGGYTF.